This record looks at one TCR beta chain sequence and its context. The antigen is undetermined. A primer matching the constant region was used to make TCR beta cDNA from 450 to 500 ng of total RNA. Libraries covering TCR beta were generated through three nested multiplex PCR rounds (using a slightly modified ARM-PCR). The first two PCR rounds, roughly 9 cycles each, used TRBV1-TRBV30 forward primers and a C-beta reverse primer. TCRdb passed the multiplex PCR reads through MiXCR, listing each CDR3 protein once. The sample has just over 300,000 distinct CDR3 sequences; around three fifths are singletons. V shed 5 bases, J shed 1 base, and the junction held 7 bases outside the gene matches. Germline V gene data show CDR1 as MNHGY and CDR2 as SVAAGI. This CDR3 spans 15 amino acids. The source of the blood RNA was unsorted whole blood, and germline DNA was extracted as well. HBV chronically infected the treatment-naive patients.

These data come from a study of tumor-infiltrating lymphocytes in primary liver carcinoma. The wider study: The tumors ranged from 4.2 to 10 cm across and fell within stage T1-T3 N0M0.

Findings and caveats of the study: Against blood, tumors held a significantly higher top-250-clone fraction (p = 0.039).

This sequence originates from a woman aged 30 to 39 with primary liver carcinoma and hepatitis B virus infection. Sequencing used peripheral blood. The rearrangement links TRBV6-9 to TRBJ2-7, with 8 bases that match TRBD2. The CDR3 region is CASSIGSGDSYEQYF. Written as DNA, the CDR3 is TGTGCCAGCAGTATCGGTAGCGGGGATTCCTACGAGCAGTACTTC.